The TCR beta chain under discussion was sequenced for a study of response to subunit inactivated influenza vaccine. Study-wide results and caveats: Every seasonal influenza vaccination brings in few new T cells, the authors suggested.

TCRdb re-derived calls from the RT-PCR reads in MiXCR, one entry per CDR3 protein. The profile covers fewer than 700,000 distinct CDR3 sequences, with 13% appearing a single time and less than 15% taken by the ten largest. Per germline, CDR1 LGHNA and CDR2 YSLEER. CDR3 size: 14 residues. V gave up 2 bases and J gave up 10 bases; unmatched junction bases: 7. To note about this clonotype: Its target is unknown.

The receptor's source is a man in his fifties who received an inactivated influenza vaccine. The sequences come from PBMCs from blood, collected 35 to 45 days after vaccination. V is TRBV4-3 and J is TRBJ1-1, with TRBD1 matching over 10 bases. CDR3 coding DNA: TGCGCCAGCAGCCAACAGGGACAGGGGATGTTAGCTTTCTTT. Residues: CASSQQGQGMLAFF.